Listed below are T cell receptor beta chains from one sample, sequenced in a study of response to subunit inactivated influenza vaccine. MiXCR was run by TCRdb on the RT-PCR reads, yielding one entry per CDR3 protein. The sample gives about 530,000 distinct CDR3 sequences, around 13% of which show up once; over 10% is in the top ten. This material consisted of PBMCs from blood, taken 40 to 50 days after vaccination. Receptors originate from a man in his forties or fifties who received an inactivated influenza vaccine. Each CDR3 is given with its conserved first and last residue. The D gene is left open where the match is weak. Clone size is stated in some rows and not others, as once, few, many or a class when expanded.

abundance: -; d_gene: TRBD1; j_gene: TRBJ2-3; v_gene: TRBV7-9; CDR3aa: CASTPGQTFTDTQYF; CDR3nt: TGTGCCAGCACCCCGGGACAGACTTTCACAGATACGCAGTATTTT
abundance: many; d_gene: -; j_gene: TRBJ1-1; v_gene: TRBV4-1; CDR3aa: CASSQDRQNTEAFF; CDR3nt: TGCGCCAGCAGCCAAGATCGACAGAACACTGAAGCTTTCTTT
abundance: -; d_gene: TRBD2; j_gene: TRBJ2-1; v_gene: TRBV20-1; CDR3aa: CTASGLAGPYNEQFF; CDR3nt: TGCACTGCTAGTGGTCTAGCGGGACCCTACAATGAGCAGTTCTTC
abundance: few; d_gene: -; j_gene: TRBJ2-2; v_gene: TRBV25-1; CDR3aa: CASSQIGGELFF; CDR3nt: TGTGCCAGCAGCCAGATAGGCGGGGAGCTGTTTTTT
abundance: few; d_gene: TRBD1; j_gene: TRBJ1-5; v_gene: TRBV24-1; CDR3aa: CATSDTGVQPQHF; CDR3nt: TGTGCCACCAGCGACACAGGGGTACAGCCCCAGCATTTT
abundance: few; d_gene: -; j_gene: TRBJ2-7; v_gene: TRBV29-1; CDR3aa: CSVEGATGRSSYEQYF; CDR3nt: TGCAGCGTTGAAGGAGCTACAGGGCGCAGCTCCTACGAGCAGTACTTC
abundance: few; d_gene: -; j_gene: TRBJ2-5; v_gene: TRBV5-6; CDR3aa: CASSSRTGKGTQYF; CDR3nt: TGTGCCAGCAGCTCCCGTACAGGGAAGGGGACCCAGTACTTC
abundance: few; d_gene: TRBD1; j_gene: TRBJ2-1; v_gene: TRBV7-8; CDR3aa: CASRNTGVGYNEQFF; CDR3nt: TGTGCCAGCAGAAACACAGGGGTGGGTTACAATGAGCAGTTCTTC
abundance: -; d_gene: -; j_gene: TRBJ2-5; v_gene: TRBV10-3; CDR3aa: CAISEPAAGTAQETQYF; CDR3nt: TGTGCCATCAGTGAGCCGGCGGCGGGGACCGCCCAAGAGACCCAGTACTTC
abundance: -; d_gene: TRBD2; j_gene: TRBJ2-5; v_gene: TRBV20-1; CDR3aa: CSAASGSIQETQYF; CDR3nt: TGCAGTGCTGCAAGCGGGAGCATCCAAGAGACCCAGTACTTC
abundance: few; d_gene: -; j_gene: TRBJ1-1; v_gene: TRBV20-1; CDR3aa: CSAKRRQWEGVNTEAFF; CDR3nt: TGCAGTGCAAAAAGGAGACAGTGGGAGGGAGTGAACACTGAAGCTTTCTTT
abundance: -; d_gene: TRBD2; j_gene: TRBJ2-7; v_gene: TRBV5-4; CDR3aa: CASSSGLAGVVGSYEQYF; CDR3nt: TGTGCCAGCAGCTCCGGACTAGCGGGAGTGGTTGGATCCTACGAGCAGTACTTC
abundance: few; d_gene: TRBD1; j_gene: TRBJ2-7; v_gene: TRBV14; CDR3aa: CASSQPRDSSYEQYF; CDR3nt: TGTGCCAGCAGCCAACCTCGGGACAGCTCCTACGAGCAGTACTTC
abundance: few; d_gene: TRBD1; j_gene: TRBJ1-1; v_gene: TRBV29-1; CDR3aa: CSTKTGMNTEAFF; CDR3nt: TGCAGCACCAAGACAGGGATGAACACTGAAGCTTTCTTT
abundance: -; d_gene: TRBD1; j_gene: TRBJ1-2; v_gene: TRBV4-3; CDR3aa: CASSQVVSGGANGYTF; CDR3nt: TGCGCCAGCAGCCAAGTAGTATCAGGGGGCGCAAATGGCTACACCTTC
abundance: many; d_gene: -; j_gene: TRBJ2-7; v_gene: TRBV6-6; CDR3aa: CASSTGSPYEQYF; CDR3nt: TGTGCCAGCTCTACGGGGAGCCCCTACGAGCAGTACTTC
abundance: -; d_gene: TRBD2; j_gene: TRBJ2-5; v_gene: TRBV5-3; CDR3aa: CARSPRDYPETQYF; CDR3nt: TGTGCCAGGAGCCCCCGGGACTACCCAGAGACCCAGTACTTC
abundance: -; d_gene: -; j_gene: TRBJ1-4; v_gene: TRBV23-1; CDR3aa: CASSLPPVATNEKLFF; CDR3nt: TGCGCCAGCAGTCTTCCACCAGTTGCAACTAATGAAAAACTGTTTTTT
abundance: -; d_gene: -; j_gene: TRBJ2-5; v_gene: TRBV20-1; CDR3aa: CSAREGRWSRETQYF; CDR3nt: TGCAGTGCTAGAGAAGGCAGGTGGTCGCGGGAGACCCAGTACTTC
abundance: -; d_gene: -; j_gene: TRBJ1-1; v_gene: TRBV7-2; CDR3aa: CASSLRPGENTEAFF; CDR3nt: TGTGCCAGCAGCTTACGGCCCGGCGAGAACACTGAAGCTTTCTTT
abundance: -; d_gene: TRBD1; j_gene: TRBJ2-1; v_gene: TRBV7-9; CDR3aa: CASNRGQYNEQFF; CDR3nt: TGTGCCAGCAACAGGGGGCAATACAATGAGCAGTTCTTC
abundance: many; d_gene: -; j_gene: TRBJ1-1; v_gene: TRBV6-5; CDR3aa: CASSYSQGTEAFF; CDR3nt: TGTGCCAGCAGTTACTCACAGGGCACTGAAGCTTTCTTT
abundance: many; d_gene: -; j_gene: TRBJ2-3; v_gene: TRBV7-9; CDR3aa: CASSPRGDLRTLDTQYF; CDR3nt: TGTGCCAGCAGCCCAAGAGGGGACTTGCGGACCCTAGATACGCAGTATTTT
abundance: many; d_gene: TRBD1; j_gene: TRBJ2-1; v_gene: TRBV12-3/TRBV12-4; CDR3aa: CASSGTGTGGNEQFF; CDR3nt: TGTGCCAGCAGTGGAACCGGGACAGGGGGCAATGAGCAGTTCTTC
abundance: -; d_gene: -; j_gene: TRBJ2-7; v_gene: TRBV20-1; CDR3aa: CSARDWGRDPQLYF; CDR3nt: TGCAGTGCTAGAGATTGGGGGCGAGATCCTCAGCTGTACTTC
abundance: -; d_gene: TRBD2; j_gene: TRBJ2-5; v_gene: TRBV7-2; CDR3aa: CASSSSGLASSQYF; CDR3nt: TGTGCCAGCAGCTCCTCAGGACTAGCGTCGTCCCAGTACTTC
abundance: many; d_gene: -; j_gene: TRBJ1-1; v_gene: TRBV27; CDR3aa: CASSLTRRGTEAFF; CDR3nt: TGTGCCAGCAGTTTAACTAGGCGGGGAACTGAAGCTTTCTTT
abundance: -; d_gene: -; j_gene: TRBJ2-5; v_gene: TRBV20-1; CDR3aa: CSASGTTLQETQYF; CDR3nt: TGCAGTGCTTCCGGGACCACCCTCCAAGAGACCCAGTACTTC
abundance: few; d_gene: TRBD1; j_gene: TRBJ2-5; v_gene: TRBV20-1; CDR3aa: CSARAGTVAQETQYF; CDR3nt: TGCAGTGCTAGAGCGGGGACAGTAGCCCAAGAGACCCAGTACTTC
abundance: few; d_gene: TRBD1; j_gene: TRBJ2-1; v_gene: TRBV14; CDR3aa: CASSRQGIDEQFF; CDR3nt: TGTGCCAGCAGCCGACAGGGTATCGATGAGCAGTTCTTC
abundance: -; d_gene: -; j_gene: TRBJ2-7; v_gene: TRBV7-6; CDR3aa: CASSLEPTSPSGEQYF; CDR3nt: TGTGCCAGCAGCTTAGAGCCCACCTCTCCTTCGGGGGAGCAGTACTTC
abundance: many; d_gene: -; j_gene: TRBJ1-2; v_gene: TRBV3-1; CDR3aa: CASSLDPTGDYTF; CDR3nt: TGTGCCAGCAGCCTAGACCCCACAGGCGACTACACCTTC
abundance: -; d_gene: -; j_gene: TRBJ2-5; v_gene: TRBV20-1; CDR3aa: CSARFRTSMETQYF; CDR3nt: TGCAGTGCTAGATTCCGGACCTCTATGGAGACCCAGTACTTC
abundance: many; d_gene: -; j_gene: TRBJ1-6; v_gene: TRBV7-6; CDR3aa: CASSPYGRGRRASPLHF; CDR3nt: TGTGCCAGCAGCCCATACGGACGGGGACGGCGAGCGTCACCCCTCCACTTT
abundance: -; d_gene: TRBD2; j_gene: TRBJ2-5; v_gene: TRBV20-1; CDR3aa: CSVAGVRETQYF; CDR3nt: TGCAGTGTAGCGGGAGTTCGGGAGACCCAGTACTTC
abundance: -; d_gene: -; j_gene: TRBJ2-5; v_gene: TRBV7-9; CDR3aa: CASSSHGGLVETQYF; CDR3nt: TGTGCCAGCAGCTCCCACGGGGGGCTTGTGGAGACCCAGTACTTC
abundance: -; d_gene: -; j_gene: TRBJ2-2; v_gene: TRBV27; CDR3aa: CASSLWDQVPGELFF; CDR3nt: TGTGCCAGCAGTTTATGGGACCAGGTCCCCGGGGAGCTGTTTTTT
abundance: -; d_gene: TRBD1; j_gene: TRBJ2-2; v_gene: TRBV27; CDR3aa: CASSLSNRGLGTGELFF; CDR3nt: TGTGCCAGCAGTTTATCGAACAGGGGGCTTGGCACCGGGGAGCTGTTTTTT
abundance: -; d_gene: -; j_gene: TRBJ2-3; v_gene: TRBV20-1; CDR3aa: CSAASGTGTPDTQYF; CDR3nt: TGCAGTGCAGCCTCCGGGACTGGCACCCCAGATACGCAGTATTTT
abundance: many; d_gene: -; j_gene: TRBJ2-4; v_gene: TRBV4-2; CDR3aa: CASSQDSRAIQYF; CDR3nt: TGTGCCAGCAGCCAAGATTCGAGGGCAATTCAGTACTTC
abundance: few; d_gene: TRBD2; j_gene: TRBJ2-1; v_gene: TRBV7-2; CDR3aa: CASSTPPGGGALDEQFF; CDR3nt: TGTGCCAGCAGCACCCCTCCTGGCGGGGGGGCCCTTGATGAGCAGTTCTTC
abundance: -; d_gene: TRBD1; j_gene: TRBJ2-7; v_gene: TRBV30; CDR3aa: CAWSPTGGEQYF; CDR3nt: TGTGCCTGGAGTCCGACAGGGGGTGAGCAGTACTTC
abundance: -; d_gene: TRBD2; j_gene: TRBJ2-2; v_gene: TRBV2; CDR3aa: CASFSGITGELFF; CDR3nt: TGTGCCAGCTTTAGCGGGATTACCGGGGAGCTGTTTTTT
abundance: many; d_gene: -; j_gene: TRBJ2-7; v_gene: TRBV28; CDR3aa: CASSLRVELRSSYEQYF; CDR3nt: TGTGCCAGCAGTTTGCGGGTAGAACTAAGGAGCTCCTACGAGCAGTACTTC
abundance: many; d_gene: -; j_gene: TRBJ2-1; v_gene: TRBV6-5; CDR3aa: CASSYYGPYNEQFF; CDR3nt: TGTGCCAGCAGTTACTACGGGCCTTACAATGAGCAGTTCTTC
abundance: many; d_gene: -; j_gene: TRBJ1-5; v_gene: TRBV4-1; CDR3aa: CASSQGGQGFQPQHF; CDR3nt: TGCGCCAGCAGCCAAGGAGGGCAGGGGTTTCAGCCCCAGCATTTT
abundance: many; d_gene: -; j_gene: TRBJ1-6; v_gene: TRBV4-1; CDR3aa: CASSQADSPLHF; CDR3nt: TGCGCCAGCAGCCAAGCTGATTCACCCCTCCACTTT
abundance: -; d_gene: -; j_gene: TRBJ2-1; v_gene: TRBV5-1; CDR3aa: CASSLEYGEQFF; CDR3nt: TGCGCCAGCAGCTTGGAATACGGTGAGCAGTTCTTC
abundance: -; d_gene: TRBD1; j_gene: TRBJ1-6; v_gene: TRBV5-1; CDR3aa: CASSSETGENSPLHF; CDR3nt: TGCGCCAGCAGCTCCGAGACAGGGGAGAATTCACCCCTCCACTTT
abundance: few; d_gene: -; j_gene: TRBJ1-2; v_gene: TRBV20-1; CDR3aa: CSAPLPGFYGYTF; CDR3nt: TGCAGTGCTCCCCTCCCCGGATTCTATGGCTACACCTTC
abundance: -; d_gene: TRBD2; j_gene: TRBJ2-7; v_gene: TRBV18; CDR3aa: CASSPVREGAVGF; CDR3nt: TGTGCCAGCTCACCGGTGCGGGAGGGTGCGGTCGGCTTC
abundance: -; d_gene: -; j_gene: TRBJ1-5; v_gene: TRBV10-3; CDR3aa: CAISGAASQPQHF; CDR3nt: TGTGCCATCAGTGGGGCAGCCTCTCAGCCCCAGCATTTT